A selection of T cell receptor beta chains follows, all from one sample in a study of shared clonotypes between healthy human individuals. Generated by immunoSEQ multiplex PCR, the TCRdb table keeps only in-frame clones and is missing some. Here the sample spans 330,000 or so clones, about 74% being singletons. The material sequenced was memory CD4+ T cells sorted from blood. The source of these receptors is a man younger than 40 in good health. Both conserved end residues are trimmed from each CDR3. The D gene is left open where the match is weak.

v_gene	d_gene	CDR3aa
TRBV2	-	ASKDSQLGEQY
TRBV9	TRBD2	ASSVRGGSPRHLF
TRBV5-5	-	ASSFHGLPDYEQY
TRBV7-8	-	ASSPLPGTGNTIY
TRBV7-2	-	ASSPTGYEAF
TRBV6-1	TRBD1	ASIRDRGNTEAF
TRBV4-1	-	ASSPSIAATGELF
TRBV11-2	TRBD1	ASSSRGGTGGN
TRBV21-1	-	ASSKERAGSTDTQY
TRBV29-1	TRBD1	SVEDPRTGSGNTIY
TRBV18	-	ASSQTTGLSGANVLT
TRBV7-9	-	ASSPQSDTQY
TRBV5-5	-	ASLRGGGNTEAF
TRBV29-1	TRBD1	SYMTGYDEKLF
TRBV15	-	ATSRGKELSYNEQF
TRBV7-9	-	ASSLGGSQPQH
TRBV4-1	TRBD2	ASGLAGTGYEQF
TRBV18	-	ASSSTYQETQY
TRBV6-6	TRBD1	ASTPGQGVQDTQY
TRBV5-6	TRBD2	ASSLAVLAGHNEQF
TRBV10-1	-	ASSIGARQF
TRBV28	-	ASSSITGTLGEKLF
TRBV5-6	-	ASSGRDSPTDTQY
TRBV6-1	TRBD1	ATSQGVRYEQY
TRBV28	-	ASSSYREGAF
TRBV5-1	-	ASSLQRSSTDTQY
TRBV28	-	ASSLWGDTEAF
TRBV18	-	ASSPPSTNSGNTIY
TRBV6-6	-	ASSDHTNTEAF
TRBV7-9	-	ASMGVGGYEQY
TRBV6-1	-	ASNPGLYDTDTQY
TRBV7-2	TRBD2	ASSLAGGRTYNEQF
TRBV6-4	-	ASSDGPEGGYGYT
TRBV9	TRBD1	ASSLGLGQGNEKLF
TRBV11-2	-	ASSSTDGAGFGTQY
TRBV19	-	ASEVGARRNQPQH
TRBV5-6	-	ASSFFAGISYNEQF
TRBV7-2	-	ASSVLGSSHGYT
TRBV5-1	TRBD2	ASSPMTSGRAFYEQY
TRBV28	-	ASRPPGQVYEQY
TRBV5-6	-	ASSLASRKTYNEQF
TRBV4-3	-	ASSQEVAYEQY
TRBV2	-	ASSVGAGTEAF
TRBV2	-	ASALGLVDTQY
TRBV9	-	ASSVTGQQNGYT
TRBV10-3	-	ASRGGIGQGSYEQY
TRBV5-6	TRBD1	ASSPSTGADTQY
TRBV29-1	-	SALPGADTQY
TRBV6-1	-	ASSEIGVDQPQH
TRBV4-3	TRBD1	ASSPKSLMDRGRIYGYT
TRBV7-9	-	ASKAGTTYEQY
TRBV11-2	TRBD2	ASSSGLAATGELF
TRBV5-1	-	ASLRSGTDTQY
TRBV6-1	TRBD2	ASSEWREITGELF
TRBV28	-	ASSITGTEAF
TRBV2	-	ATGRSPNYGYT
TRBV27	TRBD2	SSGSWETQY